This T cell receptor beta chain came from a study of blood T cell repertoires in COVID-19. On the study more broadly: From T cells, B-cell-depleted T cells, or PBMCs came the material, which was cDNA or gDNA.

V was cut by 3 bases and J by 3 bases, with 10 bases left in between. This CDR3 contains 14 residues. Germline CDR1 is MDHEN and CDR2 is SYDVKM. Measured with immunoSEQ multiplex PCR; TCRdb has only the in-frame clones, and not every one. This sample has more than 95,000 clones, with more than 70% found just once. Seattle's cohort entered during active infection and was followed longitudinally. The sequencing sample was made of peripheral blood. The clonotype originates from a woman of 80 years or more with COVID-19, enrolled during active disease. This chain links TRBV28 with TRBJ2-3; D ambiguous. The CDR3 DNA is TGTGCCAGCAGTTTTAACTCATTAACAGATACGCAGTATTTT. It translates to CASSFNSLTDTQYF.